The clone carrying this TCR beta chain was seen repeatedly, ten times or more. Described time point: before trial treatment. Nivolumab, ipilimumab, aspirin, low-dose cyclophosphamide and low-dose radiotherapy were all administered to the donors. Advanced solid tumors lacking tumor-infiltrating lymphocytes characterized eligible patients. Both TCRalpha and TCRbeta chains were reverse transcribed with V-gene-specific primers. With a V-primer adapter and a constant-region primer, TCRs were amplified for roughly 21 PCR cycles. Via MiXCR, TCRdb re-called the reads, giving one row per CDR3 protein. The sample yields over 65,000 distinct CDR3 sequences, roughly 19% seen once. The source of the sample is a study of low-dose radiotherapy and immunotherapy resistance in tumors. The wider study: The fractionation for Cohort 1 was 0.5 Gy per fraction every 2 weeks, totaling 6.5 Gy. Oral aspirin 300 mg was taken by patients daily for four cycles from cycle 1 day 1.

The germline CDR1 and CDR2 sequences are MNHEY and SMNVEV (reference sequence). CDR3 length: 14 amino acids. V was trimmed by 5 bases and J by 6 bases, leaving 14 bases between them. The TCR originated in a male donor with prostate cancer. Sequencing used PBMCs, obtained before treatment. The V call is TRBV27, the J call TRBJ1-5, with no clear D. Written as DNA, the CDR3 is TGTGCCAGCAGTACCGACGGAGGGCGTCAGCCCCAGCATTTT. This translates into CASSTDGGRQPQHF.